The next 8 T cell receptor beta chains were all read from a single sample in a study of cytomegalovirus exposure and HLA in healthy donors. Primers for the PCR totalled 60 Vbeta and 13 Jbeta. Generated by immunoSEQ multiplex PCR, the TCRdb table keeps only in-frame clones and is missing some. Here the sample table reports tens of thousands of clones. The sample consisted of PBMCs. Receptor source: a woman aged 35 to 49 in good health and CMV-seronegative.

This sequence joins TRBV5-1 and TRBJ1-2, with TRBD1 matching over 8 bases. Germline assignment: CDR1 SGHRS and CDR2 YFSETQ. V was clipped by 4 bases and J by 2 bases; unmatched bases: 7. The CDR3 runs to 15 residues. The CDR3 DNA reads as TGCGCCAGCAGCGCCTCGACAGGGGAGAACTATGGCTACACCTTC. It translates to CASSASTGENYGYTF.

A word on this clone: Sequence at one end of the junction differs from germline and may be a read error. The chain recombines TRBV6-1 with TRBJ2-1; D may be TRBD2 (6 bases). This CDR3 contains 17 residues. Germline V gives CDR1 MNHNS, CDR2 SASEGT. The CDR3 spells CASSEAPGSGSYNEQLF. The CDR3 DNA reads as TGTGCCAGCAGTGAAGCGCCGGGTAGCGGTTCCTACAATGAGCAGCTCTTC.

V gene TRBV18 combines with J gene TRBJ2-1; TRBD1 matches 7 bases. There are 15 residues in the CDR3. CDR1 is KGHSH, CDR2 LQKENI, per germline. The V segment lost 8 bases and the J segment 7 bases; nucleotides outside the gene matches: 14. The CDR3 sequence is CASTSDRVMENEQFF. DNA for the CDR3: TGTGCCAGCACGAGTGACAGGGTGATGGAGAATGAGCAGTTCTTC.

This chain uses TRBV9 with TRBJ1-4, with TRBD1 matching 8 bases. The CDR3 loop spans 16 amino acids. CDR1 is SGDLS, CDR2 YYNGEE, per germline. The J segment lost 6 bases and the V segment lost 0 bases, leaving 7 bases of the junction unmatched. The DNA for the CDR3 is TGTGCCAGCAGCGTAGCTCCGGGACAGGCCCATGAAAAACTGTTTTTT. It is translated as CASSVAPGQAHEKLFF. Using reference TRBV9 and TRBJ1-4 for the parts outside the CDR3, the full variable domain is DSGVTQTPKHLITATGQRVTLRCSPRSGDLSVYWYQQSLDQGLQFLIQYYNGEERAKGNILERFSAQQFPDLHSELNLSSLELGDSALYFCASSVAPGQAHEKLFFGSGTQLSVL.

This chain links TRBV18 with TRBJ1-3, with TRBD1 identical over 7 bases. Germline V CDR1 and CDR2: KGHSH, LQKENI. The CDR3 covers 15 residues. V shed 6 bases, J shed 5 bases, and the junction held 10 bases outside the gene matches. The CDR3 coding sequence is TGTGCCAGCTCTCAAGCCGGGACAGAGCGAAACACCATATATTTT. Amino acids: CASSQAGTERNTIYF. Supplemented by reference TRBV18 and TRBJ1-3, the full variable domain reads NAGVMQNPRHLVRRRGQEARLRCSPMKGHSHVYWYRQLPEEGLKFMVYLQKENIIDESGMPKERFSAEFPKEGPSILRIQQVVRGDSAAYFCASSQAGTERNTIYFGEGSWLTVV.

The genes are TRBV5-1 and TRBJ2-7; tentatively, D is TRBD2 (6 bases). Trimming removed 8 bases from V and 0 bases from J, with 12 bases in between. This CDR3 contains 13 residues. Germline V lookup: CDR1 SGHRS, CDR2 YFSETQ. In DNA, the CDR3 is TGCGCCAGTCGGGACTCCACCTCCTACGAGCAGTACTTC. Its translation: CASRDSTSYEQYF.

CDR3 coding DNA: TGTGCCAGCCGCCGGGACAGGTCATCCTACGAGCAGTACTTC. This translates into CASRRDRSSYEQYF. This sequence joins TRBV6-1 and TRBJ2-7, with 8 bases identical to TRBD1. CDR1 is MNHNS and CDR2 is SASEGT in the germline V gene. V was pared by 8 bases and J by 1 base, with 7 bases of the junction left unmatched. The CDR3 spans 14 residues.

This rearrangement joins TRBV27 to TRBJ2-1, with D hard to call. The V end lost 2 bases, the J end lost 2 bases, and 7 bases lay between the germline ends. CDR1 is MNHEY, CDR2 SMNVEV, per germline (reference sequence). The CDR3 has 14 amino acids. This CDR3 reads CASSLMAPYNEQFF. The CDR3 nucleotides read TGTGCCAGCAGTTTAATGGCTCCCTACAATGAGCAGTTCTTC.